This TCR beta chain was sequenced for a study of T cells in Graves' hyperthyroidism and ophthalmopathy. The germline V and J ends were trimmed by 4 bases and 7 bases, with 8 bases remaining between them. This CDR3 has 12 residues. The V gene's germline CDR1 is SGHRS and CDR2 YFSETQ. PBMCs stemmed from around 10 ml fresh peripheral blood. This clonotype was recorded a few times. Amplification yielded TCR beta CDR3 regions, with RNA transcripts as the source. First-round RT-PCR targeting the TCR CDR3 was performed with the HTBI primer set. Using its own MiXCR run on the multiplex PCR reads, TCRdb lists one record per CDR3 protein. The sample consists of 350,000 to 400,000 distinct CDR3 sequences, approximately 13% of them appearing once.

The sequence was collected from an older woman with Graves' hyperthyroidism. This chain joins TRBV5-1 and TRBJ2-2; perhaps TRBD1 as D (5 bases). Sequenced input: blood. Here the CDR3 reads CASSLGHGELFF. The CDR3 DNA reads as TGCGCCAGCAGCCTGGGGCACGGGGAGCTGTTTTTT.